Listed below are T cell receptor beta chains from one sample, sequenced in a study of T cell responses to AZD1222 COVID-19 vaccine. Clones were read by immunoSEQ multiplex PCR, and TCRdb kept only the in-frame ones, dropping some. The table has 150,000 or so clones, around 90% seen once; the top ten hold roughly 6.2%. The specimen comprised peripheral blood, sampled 28 days after the second AZD1222 dose. These receptors were collected from an adult who received the AZD1222 COVID-19 vaccine. CDR3s leave out the opening cysteine and the closing phenylalanine or tryptophan. Each record gives: clone size, J gene, D gene, V gene, CDR3 protein. The D gene is left open where the match is weak. Clone size is given for some rows only: seen once, a few or many times, or a class if the clone is expanded.

NA	TRBJ1-1	NA	TRBV30	AWTTGGPTEAF
NA	TRBJ2-3	TRBD2	TRBV7-2	ASSLGPASGTGANTQY
NA	TRBJ2-1	TRBD2	TRBV28	ASRRSGGDNEQF
NA	TRBJ2-2	TRBD1	TRBV6-4	ASSGGQGRTGELF
NA	TRBJ1-6	NA	TRBV5-4	ASSLDNSPLH
NA	TRBJ2-3	NA	TRBV18	ASSPPLRTDTQY
NA	TRBJ1-2	TRBD1	TRBV6-5	ACGQATLYGYT
few	TRBJ1-2	TRBD1	TRBV5-1	ASSLGTALNYGYT
NA	TRBJ2-1	TRBD2	TRBV28	ASSPPAGGRNEQF
NA	TRBJ1-2	TRBD1	TRBV7-6	ASSLTGNDYGYT
NA	TRBJ1-5	NA	TRBV7-2	ASSLVAGNVQPQH
NA	TRBJ1-5	NA	TRBV12-3/TRBV12-4	ASSSRGGQPQH
NA	TRBJ1-1	TRBD1	TRBV6-2/TRBV6-3	ASSYLKVGQGGTEAF
NA	TRBJ1-4	NA	TRBV15	ATSRDGTPNEKLF
NA	TRBJ2-1	NA	TRBV6-2/TRBV6-3	ASSSALANEQF
NA	TRBJ1-2	NA	TRBV6-1	ASSEVDGYT
NA	TRBJ2-7	TRBD2	TRBV28	ASSPLFGTSGDTPYEQY
few	TRBJ2-7	NA	TRBV29-1	SVVVQSYEQY